The 16 T cell receptor beta chains below all came from one sample that was sequenced in a study of cytomegalovirus exposure and HLA in healthy donors. Both 60 Vbeta primers and 13 Jbeta primers went into the PCR. Generated by immunoSEQ multiplex PCR, the TCRdb table keeps only in-frame clones and is missing some. The table shows about 130,000 clones, with over 75% occurring only once. The sample consisted of PBMCs. The receptor set was obtained from a young man in good health.

The genes are TRBV6-4 and TRBJ2-5; 13 positions match TRBD2. Germline trimming cut 4 bases from V and 5 bases from J; bases unmatched to any gene: 7. Germline-derived CDR1 and CDR2 are MRHNA and SNTAGT. The CDR3 covers 16 residues. The CDR3 reads CASSVPGLAGYETQYF. In DNA form, the CDR3 reads TGTGCCAGCAGTGTCCCGGGACTAGCGGGATATGAGACCCAGTACTTC.

This clone was seen only once. The J gene is TRBJ2-2, the V gene TRBV29-1, with 9 positions matching TRBD1. CDR3 size: 14 residues. V lost 3 bases, J lost 5 bases, and 4 bases stayed unmatched. Germline CDR1 and CDR2: SQVTM and ANQGSEA. DNA of the CDR3: TGCAGCGTTGAGGGACAGGGCCTAACCGGGGAGCTGTTTTTT. Residues: CSVEGQGLTGELFF.

V usage is TRBV2 and J usage is TRBJ1-2, with D possibly matching TRBD1 (5 bases). From germline, CDR1 is SNHLY and CDR2 FYNNEI. This CDR3 is 14 amino acids long. V lost 8 bases and J 8 bases, leaving 21 bases between the germline ends. The CDR3 nucleotides read TGTGCCAGCCCTTCTGGGGGGATCCGGTGGGGCTACACCTTC. Translation: CASPSGGIRWGYTF.

For this clone: A junction end diverges from the germline sequence, so it may reflect a read error. The chain links TRBV7-9 to TRBJ1-1; D not certain. The CDR3 sequence is 14 residues long. Germline loops: CDR1 SEHNR, CDR2 FQNEAQ (reference sequence). The CDR3 DNA reads TGTTCCAGCAGCTGGGCCGGCCAAGACACTGAAGCTTTCTTT. It yields the protein CSSSWAGQDTEAFF.

The chain combines TRBV6-1 with TRBJ2-5, with 14 bases matching TRBD2. This CDR3 contains 16 residues. V shed 5 bases, J shed 11 bases, and the junction held 13 bases outside the gene matches. Looked up from germline, CDR1 is MNHNS and CDR2 is SASEGT. The CDR3 is CASSKGLAGGAWEQYF. The CDR3 DNA is TGTGCCAGCAGTAAAGGACTAGCGGGAGGTGCTTGGGAGCAGTACTTC.

CDR3 in amino acids: CASSLALAGVVGEQFF. For the CDR3, the DNA is TGTGCCAGCAGCTTAGCGCTAGCGGGAGTAGTGGGTGAGCAGTTCTTC. This chain uses TRBV7-6 with TRBJ2-1, with TRBD2 matching over 10 bases. Trimming removed 0 bases from V and 9 bases from J; junction bases left unmatched: 8. CDR1 is SGHVS and CDR2 is FNYEAQ in the germline V gene. The length of the CDR3 is 16 residues.

The chain carries TRBV21-1 and TRBJ1-1. TRBV21-1 is tagged as a pseudogene. This CDR3 has 13 residues. CDR3: CASSLRGGALAFF. The DNA of the CDR3 is TGTGCCAGCAGCCTAAGGGGAGGGGCCCTCGCTTTCTTT.

This chain connects TRBV28 to TRBJ2-3, with 8 bases matching TRBD2. The J segment lost 4 bases and the V segment lost 6 bases, leaving 6 bases of the junction unmatched. Germline V gene lookup returns CDR1 MDHEN and CDR2 SYDVKM. The CDR3 runs to 14 residues. CDR3 residues: CASSEAGDPDTQYF. The CDR3 DNA reads as TGTGCCAGCAGCGAAGCGGGGGACCCAGATACGCAGTATTTT.

The sample holds a few counts of this clone. V is TRBV6-5 and J is TRBJ2-7, with 10 bases lining up with TRBD2. CDR1 is MNHEY, CDR2 SVGAGI, per germline. Unmatched junction bases numbered 0, after V lost 2 bases and J lost 5 bases. This CDR3 has 13 residues. The CDR3 loop is CASSYGTSDEQYF. The CDR3 region has the DNA TGTGCCAGCAGTTACGGGACTAGCGACGAGCAGTACTTC.

The genes are TRBV6-5 and TRBJ1-3; D is uncertain. The end of the DNA fits TRBJ2-2 better, so the J call may be wrong. Germline CDR1 is MNHEY and CDR2 is SVGAGI. CDR3 size: 15 residues. The CDR3 DNA follows: TGTGCCAGCAGTTACGACGCAGCGAACACCGGGGAGCTGTTTTTT. Translating it yields CASSYDAANTGELFF.

This rearrangement joins TRBV27 to TRBJ1-1, with D perhaps matching TRBD1 (5 bases). CDR1 MNHEY and CDR2 SMNVEV come from the germline V gene (reference sequence). V was trimmed by 3 bases and J by 4 bases, leaving 15 bases between them. The CDR3 totals 15 residues. The CDR3 reads CASSFSNTGATEAFF. The CDR3 DNA reads as TGTGCCAGCAGTTTTTCCAATACAGGAGCCACTGAAGCTTTCTTT.

The gene calls are TRBV18 and TRBJ2-7, with 14 nucleotides matching TRBD2. The J segment lost 6 bases and the V segment lost 6 bases, leaving 4 bases of the junction unmatched. CDR3 length: 14 residues. Germline-derived CDR1 and CDR2 are KGHSH and LQKENI. CDR3 protein: CASSGLAGESEQYF. CDR3 nucleotide sequence: TGTGCCAGCTCGGGACTAGCGGGAGAGAGCGAGCAGTACTTC.

As for this clone: The same CDR3 is also encoded by other DNA sequences in this sample. The V gene is TRBV5-8, the J gene TRBJ1-1; D is perhaps TRBD1 (5 bases). CDR1 is SGHTS, CDR2 YDEGEE, per germline. CDR3 length: 14 residues. Trimming left V 3 bases short and J 4 bases short, with 13 bases between. In DNA, the CDR3 is TGTGCCAGCAGCTCGGGGGTGGGGAGCACTGAAGCTTTCTTT. Translation: CASSSGVGSTEAFF.

The chain links TRBV29-1 to TRBJ2-3, with 7 nucleotides matching TRBD2. CDR1 and CDR2 (germline): SQVTM, ANQGSEA. There are 14 residues in the CDR3. Germline trimming cut 4 bases from V and 6 bases from J; bases unmatched to any gene: 10. The DNA for the CDR3 is TGCAGCGTTGCAGGGAGGGCCCGGGCGGATACGCAGTATTTT. Its translation: CSVAGRARADTQYF.

The chain joins TRBV29-1 to TRBJ1-1; D not resolved. CDR3 length: 12 amino acids. With 2 bases removed from V and 10 bases from J, the gap between germline ends came to 14 bases. CDR1 and CDR2 (germline): SQVTM, ANQGSEA. The DNA of the CDR3 is TGCAGCGTTGAAAAGGCAGCACGCGGAGCTTTCTTT. Translating it yields CSVEKAARGAFF.

V gene TRBV7-3 combines with J gene TRBJ2-2, with 11 nucleotides matching TRBD2. The V and J ends lost 1 base and 1 base, in that order; junction bases with no gene match: 11. The CDR3 consists of 20 residues. CDR1 and CDR2 (germline): SGHTA, FQGTGA. This CDR3 is CASSLKAGTSGELNTGELFF. The CDR3 DNA sequence: TGTGCCAGCAGCTTAAAGGCGGGGACTAGCGGAGAATTGAACACCGGGGAGCTGTTTTTT.